One and the same sample provided the 2 T cell receptor beta chains below, sequenced in a study of cytomegalovirus exposure and HLA in healthy donors. It was with 60 Vbeta and 13 Jbeta primers that the PCR ran. Profiled with immunoSEQ multiplex PCR; TCRdb holds only in-frame clones, not every one. The sample has 100,000 to 150,000 clones, roughly a tenth seen once. The specimen was PBMCs. These receptors all stem from a woman younger than 30 in good health and CMV-seropositive.

This clone was seen more than once but under ten times. The chain is built from TRBV7-9 and TRBJ2-1, with TRBD1 identical over 7 bases. The length of the CDR3 is 14 residues. V lost 3 bases, J lost 5 bases, and 4 bases stayed unmatched. Germline CDR1 SEHNR, CDR2 FQNEAQ (reference sequence). The CDR3 loop is CASSFRDRDNEQFF. The DNA of the CDR3 is TGTGCCAGCAGCTTCCGGGACAGAGACAATGAGCAGTTCTTC.

The V call is TRBV10-2, the J call TRBJ2-7; no reliable D call. The V and J ends lost 2 bases and 4 bases respectively, with 9 bases between them. The CDR3 loop spans 13 amino acids. Germline V gives CDR1 WSHSY, CDR2 SAAADI. CDR3 DNA: TGCGCCAGCAGTGAGCAGTATAAATACGAGCAGTACTTC. Its translation: CASSEQYKYEQYF.